The entry below gives a single T cell receptor beta chain sequence along with its context. No antigen is known for it. The data were taken from a study of shared clonotypes between healthy human individuals. Broader study findings: It was only blood that was sampled, and tissue repertoires likely differ. Since donors were few, the genetic and exposure-history diversity represented was limited.

Deep was the level at which the assay was run. When replicate PCRs were run on sorted subsets, they used 200 ng DNA, about 30,000 T cell genomes. Only in-frame clones appear in the TCRdb table, and some are missing; sequencing was by immunoSEQ multiplex PCR. The sample contains some 2,000,000 clones, roughly 94% of which appear only once. The naive CD8 subset, CD45RO-negative cells positively selected for CCR7, excluded terminally differentiated effector memory CD45RA+ cells. This sequence was found in a man aged 18-30 years in good health. The source material was naive CD8+ T cells sorted from blood.

Here the CDR3 reads CASSLAGQGSLPQHF. CDR3 sequence (DNA): TGTGCCAGCAGCTTAGCTGGTCAGGGGTCACTGCCCCAGCATTTT. This chain links TRBV7-8 with TRBJ1-5, with D perhaps matching TRBD1 (6 bases). V was pared by 0 bases and J by 9 bases, with 15 bases between. This CDR3 region has 15 residues. Germline lookup yields CDR1 SGHVS and CDR2 FQNEAQ. The variable domain in full, completed from reference TRBV7-8 and TRBJ1-5, reads GAGVSQSPRYKVAKRGQDVALRCDPISGHVSLFWYQQALGQGPEFLTYFQNEAQLDKSGLPSDRFFAERPEGSVSTLKIQRTQQEDSAVYLCASSLAGQGSLPQHFGDGTRLSIL.